The rows below give T cell receptor beta chains drawn from one sample of a study of blood T cell repertoires in COVID-19. TCRdb's table, derived via immunoSEQ multiplex PCR, lists solely in-frame clones and lacks some. The sample holds over 130,000 clones; about 86% are singletons and the top ten take about 3.5%. Material for sequencing was peripheral blood. Receptor source: a man aged 70-80 years with acute or convalescent COVID-19. CDR3s include the opening cysteine and the closing phenylalanine or tryptophan. The D gene is left open where the match is weak. A clone size is listed for some rows: how often the clone was seen (once, few, many), or a class if it is expanded.

size: NA; D: NA; J: TRBJ1-6; V: TRBV6-1; CDR3: CASSEGAGQRNWRNNSPLHF; DNA: TGTGCCAGCAGTGAAGGGGCAGGGCAAAGAAATTGGCGTAATAATTCACCCCTCCACTTT
size: NA; D: NA; J: TRBJ2-2; V: TRBV7-9; CDR3: CASSPPGEWNTGELFF; DNA: TGTGCCAGCAGCCCACCCGGGGAATGGAACACCGGGGAGCTGTTTTTT
size: NA; D: TRBD1; J: TRBJ2-2; V: TRBV5-6; CDR3: CASSLIGGANTGELFF; DNA: TGTGCCAGCAGCCTCATAGGGGGCGCGAACACCGGGGAGCTGTTTTTT
size: once; D: TRBD2; J: TRBJ2-7; V: TRBV5-6; CDR3: CASPAAGGPERHEQYF; DNA: TGTGCCAGCCCTGCCGCGGGAGGCCCGGAACGTCACGAGCAGTACTTC
size: NA; D: NA; J: TRBJ1-1; V: TRBV6-5; CDR3: CASSRDIGEAFF; DNA: TGTGCCAGCAGCCGGGATATAGGAGAAGCTTTCTTT
size: NA; D: NA; J: TRBJ2-3; V: TRBV11-2; CDR3: CASSLSPGSTDTQYF; DNA: TGTGCCAGCAGCTTGTCCCCGGGTAGCACAGATACGCAGTATTTT
size: NA; D: NA; J: TRBJ1-3; V: TRBV9; CDR3: CASSPDPTRPGNTIYF; DNA: TGTGCCAGCAGCCCAGACCCGACACGACCTGGAAACACCATATATTTT
size: NA; D: TRBD1; J: TRBJ2-3; V: TRBV28; CDR3: CASSTGQGAKYSTDTQYF; DNA: TGTGCCAGCAGTACGGGACAGGGGGCGAAATATAGCACAGATACGCAGTATTTT
size: NA; D: TRBD1; J: TRBJ1-4; V: TRBV6-5; CDR3: CASSQPQGVAEKLFF; DNA: TGTGCCAGCAGTCAACCTCAGGGGGTGGCTGAAAAACTGTTTTTT
size: NA; D: TRBD2; J: TRBJ2-1; V: TRBV7-8; CDR3: CASSRRTSGRDISYNEQFF; DNA: TGTGCCAGCAGCCGTCGGACTAGCGGGAGGGACATCTCCTACAATGAGCAGTTCTTC
size: NA; D: TRBD1; J: TRBJ2-7; V: TRBV28; CDR3: CASSDRVTYEQYF; DNA: TGTGCCAGCAGTGACAGGGTTACCTACGAGCAGTACTTC
size: NA; D: NA; J: TRBJ1-1; V: TRBV18; CDR3: CASSPRGTTNMNTEAFF; DNA: TGTGCCAGCTCACCGCGGGGGACAACTAACATGAACACTGAAGCTTTCTTT
size: NA; D: NA; J: TRBJ2-7; V: TRBV5-4; CDR3: CASSLGLSSYEQYF; DNA: TGTGCCAGCAGCTTGGGTCTTAGCTCCTACGAGCAGTACTTC
size: NA; D: NA; J: TRBJ2-7; V: TRBV7-9; CDR3: CASSLSGEAYEQYF; DNA: TGTGCCAGCAGCTTATCTGGGGAGGCCTACGAGCAGTACTTC
size: NA; D: NA; J: TRBJ2-1; V: TRBV28; CDR3: CASIPGGVPVNNEQFF; DNA: TGTGCCAGCATCCCAGGAGGGGTCCCCGTTAACAATGAGCAGTTCTTC
size: NA; D: NA; J: TRBJ2-7; V: TRBV7-3; CDR3: CASSVTGTTYEQYF; DNA: TGTGCCAGCAGCGTAACCGGGACAACCTACGAGCAGTACTTC
size: NA; D: TRBD1; J: TRBJ2-7; V: TRBV27; CDR3: CASSPTGGKYEQYF; DNA: TGTGCCAGCAGTCCGACAGGGGGCAAATACGAGCAGTACTTC
size: NA; D: TRBD1; J: TRBJ2-1; V: TRBV16; CDR3: CASSQSAQGAGNEQFF; DNA: TGTGCCAGCAGCCAATCGGCACAGGGGGCAGGAAATGAGCAGTTCTTC
size: NA; D: NA; J: TRBJ1-1; V: TRBV6-4; CDR3: CASSVESGNTEAFF; DNA: TGTGCCAGCAGTGTTGAGTCGGGGAACACTGAAGCTTTCTTT
size: NA; D: NA; J: TRBJ1-6; V: TRBV2; CDR3: CASSEETAGLSPLHF; DNA: TGTGCCAGCAGTGAGGAAACGGCAGGGCTTTCACCCCTCCACTTT
size: NA; D: TRBD2; J: TRBJ2-7; V: TRBV28; CDR3: CASSLPPHRAGGKSSYEQYF; DNA: TGTGCCAGCAGTCTCCCCCCCCACCGGGCGGGAGGGAAGAGCTCCTACGAGCAGTACTTC
size: NA; D: NA; J: TRBJ2-5; V: TRBV5-1; CDR3: CASSEPGLGETQYF; DNA: TGCGCCAGCAGCGAACCGGGACTGGGGGAGACCCAGTACTTC
size: NA; D: TRBD1; J: TRBJ1-2; V: TRBV7-3; CDR3: CASSSTGGVGYTF; DNA: TGTGCCAGCAGCTCGACAGGGGGCGTTGGCTACACCTTC